The clone carrying this TCR beta chain was counted between two and nine times. Here immunoSEQ multiplex PCR was the method, and the copy in TCRdb shows in-frame clones only, minus some. The data contain tens of thousands of clones, more than 65% of them singletons. CDR1 is SEHNR, CDR2 FQNEAQ, per germline (reference sequence). The V and J ends lost 1 base and 4 bases, in that order; junction bases with no gene match: 8. The CDR3 extends over 16 amino acids. The data stem from a study of PD-1 blockade in classical Hodgkin lymphoma. Each of the patients experienced relapse following autologous stem cell transplantation, and their brentuximab vedotin exposure differed.

Sequencing used peripheral blood mononuclear cells (PBMCs), obtained before the second cycle of nivolumab. The chain joins TRBV7-9 to TRBJ2-7, with 9 bases that match TRBD2. This TCR was recovered from a human donor with classical Hodgkin lymphoma. CDR3 bases: TGTGCCAGCAGCTTAGAGAGCGGGAGGAATGCTTACGAGCAGTACTTC. Amino acids: CASSLESGRNAYEQYF.